This TCR beta chain was identified during a study of vaccination effects on CD4 cells after COVID-19. This clone was found once. Its antigen is as yet unknown. Profiled with immunoSEQ multiplex PCR; TCRdb holds only in-frame clones, not every one. The table has about 79,000 clones, roughly 80% seen once. ViraFEST used viral peptide pools to expand antigen-specific CD4+ T cells before sequencing. After roughly 10 days in culture, the CD4+ T cells were isolated. They grew 2 million to 2.5 million PBMC in each well, adding about 10 IU/ml IL-2 and 10 ug/ml peptides. A half-volume exchange with IL-2 medium occurred on days 3 and 7. The sequence was collected from a human donor who received a COVID-19 vaccine. The input for sequencing was CD4+ T cells from PBMCs cultured with HCoV-229E spike peptides, taken before COVID-19 vaccination.

The CDR3 nucleotides are TGTGCCAGCAGCTTTAAGGGAGGTCGCAATCAGCCCCAGCATTTT. Protein sequence: CASSFKGGRNQPQHF. The genes are TRBV11-2 and TRBJ1-5; D not resolved. Germline assignment: CDR1 SGHAT and CDR2 FQNNGV. Trimming pared 3 bases from V and 2 bases from J, leaving 11 bases between. The CDR3 has 15 residues.